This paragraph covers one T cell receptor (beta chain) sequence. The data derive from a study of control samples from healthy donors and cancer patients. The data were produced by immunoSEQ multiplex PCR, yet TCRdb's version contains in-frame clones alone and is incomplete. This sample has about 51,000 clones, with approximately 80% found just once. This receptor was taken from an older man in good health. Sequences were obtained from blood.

CDR3 in amino acids: CASRWYHEQFF. The CDR3 DNA sequence: TGTGCCAGCAGATGGTACCATGAGCAGTTCTTC. The chain links TRBV2 to TRBJ2-1; unclear D gene. The V gene's germline CDR1 is SNHLY and CDR2 FYNNEI. The CDR3 runs to 11 residues. Trimming took 6 bases from V and 8 from J, leaving 8 bases between them.